This TCR beta chain was captured by sequencing in a study of T cell clonality in common variable immunodeficiency. Study-level findings and limits: Compared with controls, CVID subjects had fewer shared TCRbeta clones. CVID subjects had higher TCRbeta clonality than healthy controls, most marked in about a third.

In germline, CDR1 is DFQATT, CDR2 SNEGSKA (reference sequence). This CDR3 has 14 amino acids. Donors gave roughly 5 to 8 ml heparinized peripheral whole blood. Details on this clone: What it binds is unknown. The junction does not match germline at one end; this may be a read error. Coverage ceases 3 residues before the CDR3 finishes, and the germline J gene fills in the end.

TCRdb keeps only in-frame clones here, not all; method: immunoSEQ multiplex PCR. The sample shows 25,000 to 35,000 clones, none of them appearing just once. The TCR was taken from a person aged 18-70 years in good health. What was sequenced was peripheral blood mononuclear cells. The V gene is TRBV20-1, the J gene TRBJ2-3, with 8 bases fitting TRBD2. The CDR3 region is CSARSGLETETQYF. Partial CDR3 DNA: TGCAGTGCTAGATCGGGACTAGAAACAGAGACG.